What follows describes a single TCR beta chain. This clonotype has a handful of counts. The antigen it binds to is not known. No base-level quality is on record; no much larger clone is a single base apart. Amplification of TCR beta CDR3 regions was carried out from RNA transcripts. The TCR CDR3 was subjected to a first round of RT-PCR using the HTBI primer set and the Qiagen OneStep RT-PCR kit. A second multiplex PCR round built the libraries, followed by size selection and purification. Libraries were sequenced paired-end with 100 bp reads on an Illumina HiSeq2000. The paper's data handling went like this. SOAPnuke was used to process the raw data, with reads discarded if the reads contained adapters or uncalled bases, had a mean Phred below 15, or lacked an exact constant-primer or identifier match. COPE v1.2.5 was used to merge the high-quality paired reads, and each unique nucleotide sequence was defined as a clonotype. Clonotypes were aligned to IMGT TRBV, TRBD and TRBJ reference segments using MiTCR v1.1. The analysis included only V-J combinations with a frequency above 0.0001, which together covered 99.2% of the repertoires. The TCS score was defined as the ratio of F50 (clonal expansion) to E x V (chaos), calculated using BLOSUM62-based TCRdist between CDR3 peptides within each V-J. Welch's t-statistics and random forest reduced 500 to 550 V-J features to 10 to 15, which were used in a naive Bayes classifier (R e1071). The raw public reads went through TCRdb reprocessing: fastp at Q25, MiXCR clone calling, in-frame beta chains kept. Each entry is one CDR3 protein sequence, shown with its most common DNA and genes. TCRdb, not the original authors, processed these V and J calls. The sample table lists more than 300,000 distinct CDR3 sequences, about 18% of them with a count of one. The top ten constitute around a third of the sample.

These data come from a study of T cells in Graves' hyperthyroidism and ophthalmopathy (dated by TCRdb to between 2018 and 2021). For the wider study: Peripheral blood samples were taken at the time of initial diagnosis, prior to any treatment. TCR V-J signatures able to tell the groups apart were searched for in a discovery cohort of 95 to 100 patients, of whom over 40 had Graves' ophthalmopathy and 57 had stable Graves' hyperthyroidism. Prospective prediction of ophthalmopathy was tested in an independent validation cohort of fewer than 20 hyperthyroidism patients and some 17 patients who later progressed to ophthalmopathy. The 75 to 100 discovery patients were randomly split 7:3 into training and test sets. Thyroid tissue and blood T-cell repertoires from about 6 Graves' hyperthyroidism patients were also compared in the study. After blood sampling, hyperthyroidism patients were treated with methimazole at a starting dose of 30 mg daily, and ophthalmopathy patients were treated with high-dose intravenous methylprednisolone. TCR Vbeta CDR3 sequencing of some 140 peripheral blood samples (43 ophthalmopathy, some 75 hyperthyroidism and approximately 17 progressor patients) is reported in the paper. Paper-wide results and their limitations: During validation, the model predicted progression to ophthalmopathy a median of roughly six months ahead of onset, with around 71% sensitivity and around 72% specificity. Blood samples also contained most of the expanded thyroid clonotypes (frequency above 0.001), which suggests that blood repertoires may reflect thyroid immune responses. In cross-validation, a model built on a 13 V-J signature told ophthalmopathy apart from stable hyperthyroidism with just under 90% sensitivity and approximately 84% specificity, and in testing the same model reached 80%/75%. Sample size was not statistically predetermined, and blinding of investigators to group allocation was not performed.

The hyperthyroidism patients were between 18 and 65 years old and newly diagnosed, with a disease duration of less than 2 months. Patients with uncontrolled infections, other autoimmune diseases, pregnancy or lactation were excluded. Diagnoses relied on clinical symptoms, serum thyroxine and TRAb, thyroid ultrasound and orbital computed tomography. For progressor patients, blood was drawn at the first diagnosis of hyperthyroidism, before any ophthalmopathy symptoms had appeared. PBMCs were isolated from about 9.2 ml of fresh peripheral blood by Ficoll-Paque density gradient centrifugation. Progressor patients were defined as those initially diagnosed with Graves' hyperthyroidism in whom ophthalmopathy developed during follow-up. Trizol reagent was used to extract total RNA, and RNA quality was then checked on an Agilent 2100 Bioanalyzer. V and J are trimmed by 4 bases and 0 bases, and the gene matches miss 5 bases of the junction. CDR1 is given as MGHRA and CDR2 as YSYEKL, both from the germline V gene. From its cysteine to its phenylalanine, the CDR3 spans 17 amino acids. Of the read, only the CDR3 DNA is kept; its 51 bases are in frame from base 1.

Sequenced material: blood. This receptor was identified in a woman in her twenties or thirties with Graves' hyperthyroidism that later progressed to Graves' ophthalmopathy. The V and J genes are TRBV4-1 and TRBJ2-7; 14 of the junction bases match TRBD2. Here is the DNA: TGCGCCAGCAGCCTAGGGACTAGCGGGAGAGGCTCCTACGAGCAGTACTTC. Translated, it reads CASSLGTSGRGSYEQYF.